The present T cell receptor beta chain was sequenced within a study of blood T cells in healthy people across ages. This CDR3 has 18 residues. V lost 4 bases, J lost 0 bases, and 7 bases stayed unmatched. Germline V CDR1 and CDR2: PRHDT, FYEKMQ (reference sequence). Sample-barcoded 5' priming and a J-beta primer mix drove a second PCR of about 6 to 11 cycles. TCRdb processed the 5' RACE reads anew with MiXCR; each CDR3 protein has one entry. In the table there are some 1.8 million distinct CDR3 sequences, around 40% of which are singletons. Input material: blood. This chain uses TRBV13 with TRBJ2-6; 9 nucleotides line up with TRBD1. The source is a human donor in good health. CDR3 sequence reads: CASSSRDRAVSGANVLTF. The CDR3 DNA sequence: TGTGCCAGCAGCTCCCGGGACAGGGCTGTCTCTGGGGCCAACGTCCTGACTTTC.